Sequencing of this T cell receptor beta chain was carried out in a study of TIL therapy for anti-PD-1-resistant metastatic lung cancer. On the study more broadly: Most patients had lung adenocarcinoma.

The immunoSEQ assay was v3. Method: immunoSEQ multiplex PCR; TCRdb's copy keeps in-frame clones and lacks some. Of tens of thousands of clones listed, around 79% are singletons. The time point is: pre-treatment sample, taken before nivolumab and TIL therapy. The V gene lost 3 bases and the J gene lost 9 bases, with 19 bases spanning the gap. Germline V gene lookup returns CDR1 SGHRS and CDR2 YFSETQ. The CDR3 loop spans 15 amino acids. The clonotype was recovered from a person aged 25 to 85 with non-small cell lung cancer. This sample comprised blood, obtained at baseline. The rearrangement joins TRBV5-1 to TRBJ2-1, with D possibly being TRBD1 (6 bases). In DNA form, the CDR3 reads TGCGCCAGCAGCTCGGACAAGGGGGTGGAGCGTGAGCAGTTCTTC. It is translated as CASSSDKGVEREQFF. The variable domain in full, completed from reference TRBV5-1 and TRBJ2-1, reads KAGVTQTPRYLIKTRGQQVTLSCSPISGHRSVSWYQQTPGQGLQFLFEYFSETQRNKGNFPGRFSGRQFSNSRSEMNVSTLELGDSALYLCASSSDKGVEREQFFGPGTRLTVL.